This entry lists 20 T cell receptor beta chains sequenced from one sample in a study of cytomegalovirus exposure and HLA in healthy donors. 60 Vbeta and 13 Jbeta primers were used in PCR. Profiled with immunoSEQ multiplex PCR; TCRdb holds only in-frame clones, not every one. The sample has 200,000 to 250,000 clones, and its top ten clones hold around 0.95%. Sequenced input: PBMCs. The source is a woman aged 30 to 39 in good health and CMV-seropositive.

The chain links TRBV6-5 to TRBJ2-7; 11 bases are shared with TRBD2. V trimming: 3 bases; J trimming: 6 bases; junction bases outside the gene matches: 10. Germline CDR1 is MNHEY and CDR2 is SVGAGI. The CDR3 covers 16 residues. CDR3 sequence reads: CASSYSELAGESEQYF. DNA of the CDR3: TGTGCCAGCAGTTATTCCGAACTAGCGGGAGAGAGCGAGCAGTACTTC.

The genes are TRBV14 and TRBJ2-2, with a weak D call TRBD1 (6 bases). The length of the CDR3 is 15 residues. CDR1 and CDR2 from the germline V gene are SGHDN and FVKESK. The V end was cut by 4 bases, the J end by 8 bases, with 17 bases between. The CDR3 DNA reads TGTGCCAGCAGCCCGGGACAACTCTTAGCTGGGGAGCTGTTTTTT. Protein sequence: CASSPGQLLAGELFF.

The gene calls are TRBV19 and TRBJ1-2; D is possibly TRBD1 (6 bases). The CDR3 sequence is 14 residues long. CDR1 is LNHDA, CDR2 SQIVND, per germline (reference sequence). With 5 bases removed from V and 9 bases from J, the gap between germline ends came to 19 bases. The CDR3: CASSVRQAGMSYTF. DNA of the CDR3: TGTGCCAGTAGTGTTCGACAGGCAGGGATGAGCTACACCTTC.

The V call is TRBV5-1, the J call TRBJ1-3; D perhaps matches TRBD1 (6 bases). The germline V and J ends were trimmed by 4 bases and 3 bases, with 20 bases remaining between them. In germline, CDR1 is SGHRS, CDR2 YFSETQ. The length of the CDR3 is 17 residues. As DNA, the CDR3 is TGCGCCAGCAGCCTAACGGAAGCAGGGGAACTTGGAAACACCATATATTTT. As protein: CASSLTEAGELGNTIYF.

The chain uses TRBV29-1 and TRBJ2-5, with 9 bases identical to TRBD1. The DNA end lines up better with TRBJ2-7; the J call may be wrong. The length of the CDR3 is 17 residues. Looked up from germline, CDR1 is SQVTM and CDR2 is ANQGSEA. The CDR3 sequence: CSVEGISGTGSSYEQYF. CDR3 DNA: TGCAGCGTTGAAGGCATTTCCGGGACAGGGAGTTCCTACGAGCAGTACTTC.

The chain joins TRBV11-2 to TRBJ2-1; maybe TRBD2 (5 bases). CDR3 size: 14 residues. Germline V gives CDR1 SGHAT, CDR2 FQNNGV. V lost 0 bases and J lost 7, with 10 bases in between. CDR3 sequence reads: CASSLEISANEQFF. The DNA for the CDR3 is TGTGCCAGCAGCTTAGAAATTAGCGCGAATGAGCAGTTCTTC.

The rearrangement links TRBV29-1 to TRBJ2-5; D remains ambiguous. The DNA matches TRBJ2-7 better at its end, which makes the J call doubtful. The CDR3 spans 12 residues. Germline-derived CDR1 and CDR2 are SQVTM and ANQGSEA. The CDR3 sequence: CSVAVSSYEQYF. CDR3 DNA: TGCAGCGTTGCCGTTAGCTCCTACGAGCAGTACTTC.

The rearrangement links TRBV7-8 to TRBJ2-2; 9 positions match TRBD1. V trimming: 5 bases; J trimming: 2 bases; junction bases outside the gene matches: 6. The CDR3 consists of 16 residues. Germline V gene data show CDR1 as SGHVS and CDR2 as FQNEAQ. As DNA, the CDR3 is TGTGCCAGCAGCCTCCGGACAGGGGTTAACACCGGGGAGCTGTTTTTT. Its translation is CASSLRTGVNTGELFF.

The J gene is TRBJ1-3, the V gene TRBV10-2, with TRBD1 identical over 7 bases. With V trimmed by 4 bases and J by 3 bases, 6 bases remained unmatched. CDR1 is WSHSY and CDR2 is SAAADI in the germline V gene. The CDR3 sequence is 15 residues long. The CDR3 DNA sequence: TGCGCCAGCAGTGTGACAGGGAGTGGTGGAAACACCATATATTTT. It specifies CASSVTGSGGNTIYF.

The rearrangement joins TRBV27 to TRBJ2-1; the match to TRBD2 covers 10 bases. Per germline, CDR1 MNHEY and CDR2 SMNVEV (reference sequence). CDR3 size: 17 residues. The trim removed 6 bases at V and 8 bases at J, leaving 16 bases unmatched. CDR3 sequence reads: CASSQLTGTSVRDEQFF. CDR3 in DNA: TGTGCCAGCAGCCAATTAACCGGGACTAGCGTTAGGGATGAGCAGTTCTTC.

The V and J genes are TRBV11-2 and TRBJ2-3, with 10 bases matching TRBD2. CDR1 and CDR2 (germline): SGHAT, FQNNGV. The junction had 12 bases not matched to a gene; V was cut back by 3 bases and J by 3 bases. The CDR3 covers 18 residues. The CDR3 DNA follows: TGTGCCAGCAGCTTCGATATCGCTAGCGGGGGCGAGACAGATACGCAGTATTTT. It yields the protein CASSFDIASGGETDTQYF.

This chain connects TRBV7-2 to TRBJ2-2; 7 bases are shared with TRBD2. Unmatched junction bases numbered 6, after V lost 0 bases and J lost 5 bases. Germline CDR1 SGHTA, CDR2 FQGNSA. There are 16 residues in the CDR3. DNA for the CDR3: TGTGCCAGCAGCTTAGCTCGCGGGAGACGGACCGGGGAGCTGTTTTTT. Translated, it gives CASSLARGRRTGELFF. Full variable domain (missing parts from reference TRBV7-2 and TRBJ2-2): GAGVSQSPSNKVTEKGKDVELRCDPISGHTALYWYRQSLGQGLEFLIYFQGNSAPDKSGLPSDRFSAERTGGSVSTLTIQRTQQEDSAVYLCASSLARGRRTGELFFGEGSRLTVL.

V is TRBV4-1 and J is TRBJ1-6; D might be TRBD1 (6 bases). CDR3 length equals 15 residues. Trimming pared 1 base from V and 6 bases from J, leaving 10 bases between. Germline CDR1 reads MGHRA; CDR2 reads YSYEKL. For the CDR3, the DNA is TGCGCCAGCAGCCAAGTGGGGGGGCTTAATTCACCCCTCCACTTT. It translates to CASSQVGGLNSPLHF.

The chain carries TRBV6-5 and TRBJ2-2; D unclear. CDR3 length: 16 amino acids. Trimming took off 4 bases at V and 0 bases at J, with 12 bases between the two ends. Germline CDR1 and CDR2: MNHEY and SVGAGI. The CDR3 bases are TGTGCCAGCAGTTTTTCAGTCCCAGCGAACACCGGGGAGCTGTTTTTT. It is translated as CASSFSVPANTGELFF.

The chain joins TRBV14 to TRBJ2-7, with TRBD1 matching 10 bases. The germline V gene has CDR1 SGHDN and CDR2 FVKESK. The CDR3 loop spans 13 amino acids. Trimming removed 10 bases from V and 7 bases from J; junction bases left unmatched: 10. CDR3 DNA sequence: TGTGCCACTTCGGACAGGGGGAGGGAGGAGCAGTACTTC. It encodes CATSDRGREEQYF.

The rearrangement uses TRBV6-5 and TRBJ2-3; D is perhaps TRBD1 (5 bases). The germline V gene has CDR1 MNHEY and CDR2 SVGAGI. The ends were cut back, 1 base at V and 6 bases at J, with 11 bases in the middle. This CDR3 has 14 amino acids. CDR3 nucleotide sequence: TGTGCCAGCAGTTACTGGGGCCTGGGCGATACGCAGTATTTT. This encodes CASSYWGLGDTQYF.

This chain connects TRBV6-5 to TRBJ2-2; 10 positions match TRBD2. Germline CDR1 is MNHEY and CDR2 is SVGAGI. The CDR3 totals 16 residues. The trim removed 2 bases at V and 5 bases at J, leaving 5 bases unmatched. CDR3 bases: TGTGCCAGCAGTTACCCTAGCGGGAGTCTTACCGGGGAGCTGTTTTTT. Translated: CASSYPSGSLTGELFF.

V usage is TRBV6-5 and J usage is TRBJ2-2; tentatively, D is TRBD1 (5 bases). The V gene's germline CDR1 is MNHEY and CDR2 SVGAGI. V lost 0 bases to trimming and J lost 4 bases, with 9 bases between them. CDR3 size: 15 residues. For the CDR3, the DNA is TGTGCCAGCAGTTACTCGGAGCAGGGCACCGGGGAGCTGTTTTTT. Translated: CASSYSEQGTGELFF.

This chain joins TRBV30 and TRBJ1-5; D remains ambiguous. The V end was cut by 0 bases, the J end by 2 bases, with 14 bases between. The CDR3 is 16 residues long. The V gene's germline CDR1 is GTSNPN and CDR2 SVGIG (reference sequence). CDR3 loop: CAWSVPPFGGNQPQHF. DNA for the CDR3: TGTGCCTGGAGTGTCCCACCCTTTGGAGGCAATCAGCCCCAGCATTTT.

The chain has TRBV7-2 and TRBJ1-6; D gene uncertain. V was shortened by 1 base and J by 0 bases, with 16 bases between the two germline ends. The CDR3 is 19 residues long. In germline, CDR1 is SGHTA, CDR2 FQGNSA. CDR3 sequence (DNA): TGTGCCAGCAGCTTAGATCGTTATTGGTCTAGCTCCTATAATTCACCCCTCCACTTT. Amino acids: CASSLDRYWSSSYNSPLHF. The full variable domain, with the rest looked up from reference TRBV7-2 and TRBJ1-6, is GAGVSQSPSNKVTEKGKDVELRCDPISGHTALYWYRQSLGQGLEFLIYFQGNSAPDKSGLPSDRFSAERTGGSVSTLTIQRTQQEDSAVYLCASSLDRYWSSSYNSPLHFGNGTRLTVT.